Listed here are 3 T cell receptor beta chains from one sample, sequenced in a study of CD4+ T cells in melanoma. The repertoire was sequenced with immunoSEQ multiplex PCR; TCRdb's copy has only in-frame clones and lacks some. Of about 140,000 clones listed, around 90% are singletons. The receptors shown here come from a human donor with melanoma.

This clone came up once. The rearrangement links TRBV7-7 to TRBJ2-5; the match to TRBD1 covers 9 bases. Germline V gene data show CDR1 as SSHAT and CDR2 as FNYEAQ (reference sequence). This CDR3 spans 13 amino acids. V dropped 5 bases and J dropped 5; count of bases not matched to a gene: 3. The CDR3 protein is CASSRDRAETQYF. The CDR3 coding sequence is TGTGCCAGCAGCAGGGACAGGGCCGAGACCCAGTACTTC.

This sequence joins TRBV5-1 and TRBJ2-5; 7 nucleotides align to TRBD1. V lost 0 bases, J lost 5 bases, and 4 bases stayed unmatched. Germline V gene sequence: CDR1 SGHRS, CDR2 YFSETQ. The CDR3 runs 14 residues. CDR3 in amino acids: CASSLAGQSETQYF. CDR3 nucleotides: TGCGCCAGCAGCTTGGCGGGACAGAGCGAGACCCAGTACTTC.

The chain carries TRBV27 and TRBJ1-3; 7 bases are a match to TRBD1. This CDR3 has 19 residues. Looked up from germline, CDR1 is MNHEY and CDR2 is SMNVEV (reference sequence). V shed 0 bases and J 2 bases; nucleotides not matched to a gene: 13. CDR3 DNA sequence: TGTGCCAGCAGTTTATCGTGGGGGGGAGCAGGGACAGCTGGAAACACCATATATTTT. This translates into CASSLSWGGAGTAGNTIYF.